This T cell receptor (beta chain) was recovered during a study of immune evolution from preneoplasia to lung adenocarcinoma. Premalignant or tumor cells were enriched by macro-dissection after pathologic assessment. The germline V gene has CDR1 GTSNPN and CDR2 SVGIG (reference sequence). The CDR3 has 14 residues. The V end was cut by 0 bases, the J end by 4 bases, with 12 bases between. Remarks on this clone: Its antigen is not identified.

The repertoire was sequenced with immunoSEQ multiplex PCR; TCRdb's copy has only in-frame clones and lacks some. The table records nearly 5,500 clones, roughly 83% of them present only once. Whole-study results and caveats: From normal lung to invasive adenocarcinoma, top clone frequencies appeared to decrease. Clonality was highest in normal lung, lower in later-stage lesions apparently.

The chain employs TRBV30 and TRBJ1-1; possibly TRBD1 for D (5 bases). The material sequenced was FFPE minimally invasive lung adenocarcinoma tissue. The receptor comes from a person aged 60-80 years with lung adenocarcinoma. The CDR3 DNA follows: TGTGCCTGGAGTGTCGGGGTGGGGGGCACTGAAGCTTTCTTT. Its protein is CAWSVGVGGTEAFF.